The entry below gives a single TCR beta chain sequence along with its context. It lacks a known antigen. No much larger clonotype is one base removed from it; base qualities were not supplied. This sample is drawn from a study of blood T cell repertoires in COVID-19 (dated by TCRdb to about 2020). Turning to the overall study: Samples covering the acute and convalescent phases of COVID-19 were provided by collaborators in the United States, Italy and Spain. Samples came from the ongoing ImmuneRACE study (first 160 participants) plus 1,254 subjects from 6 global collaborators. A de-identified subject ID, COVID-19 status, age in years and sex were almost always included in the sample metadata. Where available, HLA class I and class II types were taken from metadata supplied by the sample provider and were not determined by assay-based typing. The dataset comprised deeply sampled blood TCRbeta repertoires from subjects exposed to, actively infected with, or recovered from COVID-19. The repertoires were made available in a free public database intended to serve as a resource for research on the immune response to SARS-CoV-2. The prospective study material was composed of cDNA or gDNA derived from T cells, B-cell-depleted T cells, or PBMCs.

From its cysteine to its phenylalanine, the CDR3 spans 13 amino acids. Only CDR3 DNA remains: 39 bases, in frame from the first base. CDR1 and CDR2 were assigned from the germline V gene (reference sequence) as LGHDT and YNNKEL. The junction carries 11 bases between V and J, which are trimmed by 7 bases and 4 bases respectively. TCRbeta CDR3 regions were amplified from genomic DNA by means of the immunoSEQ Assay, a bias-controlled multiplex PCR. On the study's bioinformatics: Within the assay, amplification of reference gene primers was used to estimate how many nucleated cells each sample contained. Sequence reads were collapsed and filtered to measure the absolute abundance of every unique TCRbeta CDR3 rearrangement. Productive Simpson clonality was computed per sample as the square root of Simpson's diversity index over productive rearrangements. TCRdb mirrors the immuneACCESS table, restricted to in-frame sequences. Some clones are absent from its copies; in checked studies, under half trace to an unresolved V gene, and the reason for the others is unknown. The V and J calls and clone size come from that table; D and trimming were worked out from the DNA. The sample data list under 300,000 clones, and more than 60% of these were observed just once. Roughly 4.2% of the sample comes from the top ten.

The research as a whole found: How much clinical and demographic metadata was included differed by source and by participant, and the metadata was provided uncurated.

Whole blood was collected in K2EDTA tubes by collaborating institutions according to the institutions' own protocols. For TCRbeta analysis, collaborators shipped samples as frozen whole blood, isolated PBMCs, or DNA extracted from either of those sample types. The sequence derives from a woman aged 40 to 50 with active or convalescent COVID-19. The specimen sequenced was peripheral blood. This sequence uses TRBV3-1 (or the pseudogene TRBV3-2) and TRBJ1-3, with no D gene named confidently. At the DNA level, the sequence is TGTGCCAGCACTACCACGGGAGGAAACACCATATATTTT. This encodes CASTTTGGNTIYF.